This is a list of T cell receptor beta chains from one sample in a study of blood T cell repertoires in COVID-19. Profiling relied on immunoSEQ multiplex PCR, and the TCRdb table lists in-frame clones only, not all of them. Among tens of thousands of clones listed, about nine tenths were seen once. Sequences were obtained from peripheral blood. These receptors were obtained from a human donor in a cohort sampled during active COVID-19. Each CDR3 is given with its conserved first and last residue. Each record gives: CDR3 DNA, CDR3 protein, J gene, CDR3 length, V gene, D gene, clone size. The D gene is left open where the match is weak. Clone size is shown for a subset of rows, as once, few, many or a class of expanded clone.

TGTGCCAGCGGGGGTTCCTACAATGAGCAGTTCTTC	CASGGSYNEQFF	TRBJ2-1	12	TRBV10-3	TRBD2	NA
TGTGCCAGCAGCCCGACAGGGGGCAATGGTCAGCCCCAGCATTTT	CASSPTGGNGQPQHF	TRBJ1-5	15	TRBV6-2/TRBV6-3	TRBD1	NA
TGTGCCATCAGTGAGCCCAGAACAGAGACCCAGTACTTC	CAISEPRTETQYF	TRBJ2-5	13	TRBV10-3	NA	NA
TGTGCCAGTAGTATGAGGGCAGGCTTCGACACCGGGGAGCTGTTTTTT	CASSMRAGFDTGELFF	TRBJ2-2	16	TRBV19	NA	NA
TGTGCCAGCATCCTACTGGCTGAAGCTTTCTTT	CASILLAEAFF	TRBJ1-1	11	TRBV2	NA	NA
TGCGCCAGCAGCCCGGGACATTACTATGGCTACACCTTC	CASSPGHYYGYTF	TRBJ1-2	13	TRBV23-1	NA	NA
TGCGCCAGCAGCCAACAGGGGACTAATGAAAAACTGTTTTTT	CASSQQGTNEKLFF	TRBJ1-4	14	TRBV4-1	NA	NA
TGTGCCAGCAGCCAGGGACAGGGGGGGGTTTACGAGCAGTACTTC	CASSQGQGGVYEQYF	TRBJ2-7	15	TRBV13	TRBD1	NA
TGTGCCAGCAGGAGGGGGGGAGGGGCCAGTGGCTACACCTTC	CASRRGGGASGYTF	TRBJ1-2	14	TRBV7-2	NA	NA
TGTGCCAGCAGTCTAGGGGGTCATGGCTACACCTTC	CASSLGGHGYTF	TRBJ1-2	12	TRBV6-5	NA	NA
TGCAGTGCGCCCATAGGGGCGGAAGCTTTCTTT	CSAPIGAEAFF	TRBJ1-1	11	TRBV20-1	NA	few
TGTGCCAGCGTGGAGAGGGCCCAGGTCTATGGCTACACCTTC	CASVERAQVYGYTF	TRBJ1-2	14	TRBV5-4	NA	NA
TGTGCCACCAGTGAAACAGGGGGTTTGAACACCGGGGAGCTGTTTTTT	CATSETGGLNTGELFF	TRBJ2-2	16	TRBV24-1	TRBD1	NA